This T cell receptor (beta chain) came from a study of blood T cell repertoires in COVID-19. Original methodology: How many nucleated cells were present was estimated from reference gene primer amplification. Generated by immunoSEQ multiplex PCR, the TCRdb table keeps only in-frame clones and is missing some. That table supplies the V and J calls and clone size; D and trimming were determined from the DNA. This table holds some 150,000 clones, around 85% found once. The CDR3 length is 16 residues. Per the germline V gene, CDR1 is GTSNPN and CDR2 is SVGIG (reference sequence). V lost 0 bases, J lost 7 bases, and 9 bases stayed unmatched. This clone has only a few counts.

This TCR came from a man aged 55 to 70 who had recovered from COVID-19. The rearrangement joins TRBV30 to TRBJ2-2; TRBD2 matches 9 bases. The sequenced sample was peripheral blood. The CDR3 bases are TGTGCCTGGAGTGTATTAGCGGGGGCCTTAGTCGGGGAGCTGTTTTTT. It specifies CAWSVLAGALVGELFF.